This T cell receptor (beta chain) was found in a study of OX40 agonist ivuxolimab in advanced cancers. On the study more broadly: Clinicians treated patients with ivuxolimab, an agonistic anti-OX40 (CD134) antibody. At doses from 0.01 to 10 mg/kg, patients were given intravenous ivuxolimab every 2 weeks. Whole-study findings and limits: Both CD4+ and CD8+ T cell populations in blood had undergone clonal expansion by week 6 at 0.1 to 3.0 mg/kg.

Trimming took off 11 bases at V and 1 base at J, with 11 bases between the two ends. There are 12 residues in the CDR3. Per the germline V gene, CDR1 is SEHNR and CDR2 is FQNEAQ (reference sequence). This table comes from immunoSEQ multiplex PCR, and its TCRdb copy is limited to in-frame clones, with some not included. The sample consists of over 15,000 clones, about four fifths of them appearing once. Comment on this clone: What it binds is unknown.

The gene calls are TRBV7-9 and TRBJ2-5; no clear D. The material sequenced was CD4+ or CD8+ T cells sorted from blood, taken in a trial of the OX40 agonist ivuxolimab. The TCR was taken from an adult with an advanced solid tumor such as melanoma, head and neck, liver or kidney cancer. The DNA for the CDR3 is TGTGCCTTGGGTCTGCCCCAAGAGACCCAGTACTTC. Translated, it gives CALGLPQETQYF.